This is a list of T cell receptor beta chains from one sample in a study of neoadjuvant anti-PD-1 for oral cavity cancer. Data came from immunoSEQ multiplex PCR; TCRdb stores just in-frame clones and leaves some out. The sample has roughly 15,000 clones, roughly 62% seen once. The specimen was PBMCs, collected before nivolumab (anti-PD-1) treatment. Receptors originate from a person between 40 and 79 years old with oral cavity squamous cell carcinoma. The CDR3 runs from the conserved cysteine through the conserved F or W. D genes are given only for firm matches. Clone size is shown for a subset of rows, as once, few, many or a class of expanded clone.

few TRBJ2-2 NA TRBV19 TGTGCCAGTAGGCGACCAAACACCGGGGAGCTGTTTTTT CASRRPNTGELFF
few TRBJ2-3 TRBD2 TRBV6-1 TGTGCCAGCAGGAGGGGGACTAGCGGGAGGGATACGCAGTATTTT CASRRGTSGRDTQYF
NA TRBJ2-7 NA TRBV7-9 TGTGCCAGCAGTTTGCCGGGTGAGCAGTACTTC CASSLPGEQYF
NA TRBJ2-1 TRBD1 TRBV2 TGTGCCAGCATTTTCCGGGACAGGGAGGCCGGGGGGCAGTTCTTC CASIFRDREAGGQFF
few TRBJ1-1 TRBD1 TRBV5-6 TGTGCCAGCAGCCAAGGGACAGGGAGGTACAACACTGAAGCTTTCTTT CASSQGTGRYNTEAFF
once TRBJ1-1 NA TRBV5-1 TGCGCCAGCAGCTTGGGGCAAATGAACACTGAAGCTTTCTTT CASSLGQMNTEAFF
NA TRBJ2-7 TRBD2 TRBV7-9 TGTGCCAGCACCTTTGCGGGGGGCGGGACTAGCAAGTACTTC CASTFAGGGTSKYF
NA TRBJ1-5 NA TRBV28 TGTGCCAGCAGTTTAATCAGTCAGCCCCAGCATTTT CASSLISQPQHF
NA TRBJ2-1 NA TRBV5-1 TGCGCCAGCAGCTTACAGAGCTCCTACAATGAGCAGTTCTTC CASSLQSSYNEQFF
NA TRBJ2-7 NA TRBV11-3 TGTGCCAGCAGCTTATTGCGAGGATACGAGCAGTACTTC CASSLLRGYEQYF
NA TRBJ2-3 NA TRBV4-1 TGCGCCAGCAGCCGCTTGGGAGCATTAACCACAGATACGCAGTATTTT CASSRLGALTTDTQYF
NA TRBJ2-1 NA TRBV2 TGTGCCAGCAGTGAATCGTCCAGGGGAGGTTTCTTC CASSESSRGGFF
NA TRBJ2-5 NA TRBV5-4 TGTGCCAGCAGCTTGGATCAGGGAAACCAAGAGACCCAGTACTTC CASSLDQGNQETQYF
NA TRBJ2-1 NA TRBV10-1 TGCGCCAGCAGTGAGGGTCTGAGTGCCAATGAGCAGTTCTTC CASSEGLSANEQFF
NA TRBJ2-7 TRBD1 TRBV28 TGTGCCAGCACGACAGGGGGCGCTGGATACGAGCAGTACTTC CASTTGGAGYEQYF
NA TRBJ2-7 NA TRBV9 TGTGCCAGCAGCCCACATTCAGGCGAGCAGTACTTC CASSPHSGEQYF
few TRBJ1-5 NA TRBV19 TGTGCCAGTAGCATTCTCAGTCAGCCCCAGCATTTT CASSILSQPQHF